A selection of T cell receptor beta chains follows, all from one sample in a study of shared clonotypes between healthy human individuals. The data were produced by immunoSEQ multiplex PCR, yet TCRdb's version contains in-frame clones alone and is incomplete. The table includes about 1.1 million clones, about 72% detected once. Sequenced: memory CD4+ T cells from PBMCs. These receptors were obtained from a man aged 18 to 29 in good health. Some clones in this sample may be carry-over from other donors' samples. CDR3s include the opening cysteine and the closing phenylalanine or tryptophan. The D gene is left open where the match is weak. Rows give clone size only sometimes, using once, few, many, or a class for an expanded clone.

>TRBJ2-7|-|TRBD1|TRBV2
CASSDGVGGVEQYF
TGTGCCAGCAGTGATGGAGTAGGGGGCGTCGAGCAGTACTTC
>TRBJ1-2|once|TRBD1|TRBV5-1
CASSLAATGGVYTF
TGCGCCAGCAGCTTGGCGGCGACAGGGGGCGTCTACACCTTC
>TRBJ1-4|-|-|TRBV4-3
CASSQARGRNEKLFF
TGCGCCAGCAGCCAAGCCAGGGGTCGCAATGAAAAACTGTTTTTT
>TRBJ2-7|-|TRBD2|TRBV5-1
CASSPGLAERGEQYF
TGCGCCAGCAGCCCGGGACTAGCTGAAAGGGGGGAGCAGTACTTC
>TRBJ2-2|-|-|TRBV6-5
CASGKGGGELFF
TGTGCCAGCGGCAAAGGCGGCGGGGAGCTGTTTTTT
>TRBJ2-5|-|-|TRBV5-1
CDSSSDGIQETQYF
TGCGACAGCAGCTCTGACGGTATACAAGAGACCCAGTACTTC
>TRBJ2-5|-|-|TRBV14
CASSQGTASASQYF
TGTGCCAGCAGCCAGGGGACGGCTAGCGCCTCCCAGTACTTC
>TRBJ1-1|-|TRBD1|TRBV4-1
CASSQETGTGDTEAFF
TGCGCCAGCAGCCAAGAGACAGGGACAGGGGACACTGAAGCTTTCTTT
>TRBJ1-4|-|-|TRBV4-1
CASSQDRGNEKLFF
TGCGCCAGCAGCCAAGATCGGGGAAATGAAAAACTGTTTTTT
>TRBJ2-5|-|-|TRBV11-2
CASSSGDGKTQYF
TGTGCCAGCAGCTCGGGGGACGGAAAGACCCAGTACTTC
>TRBJ2-3|-|TRBD2|TRBV11-3
CASSLGGGGADTQYF
TGTGCCAGCAGCCTCGGCGGCGGGGGGGCCGATACGCAGTATTTT
>TRBJ2-1|few|TRBD2|TRBV28
CASSFREAYNEQFF
TGTGCCAGCAGTTTCCGGGAGGCCTACAATGAGCAGTTCTTC
>TRBJ2-7|-|-|TRBV7-9
CASSSFGYEQYF
TGTGCCAGCAGCTCGTTCGGGTACGAGCAGTACTTC
>TRBJ1-2|-|-|TRBV5-2
CASSPTGTSSNYGYTF
TGCGCCAGCAGCCCCACCGGGACCTCTTCTAACTATGGCTACACCTTC
>TRBJ1-2|-|TRBD1|TRBV7-8
CASSPGDRGYYGYTF
TGTGCCAGCAGCCCGGGGGACAGGGGGTACTATGGCTACACCTTC
>TRBJ1-2|-|-|TRBV28
CASSLRGGENYGYTF
TGTGCCAGCAGCCTACGGGGGGGCGAGAACTATGGCTACACCTTC
>TRBJ2-3|once|-|TRBV7-3
CASSPGTREGTQYF
TGTGCCAGCAGCCCTGGGACCCGCGAAGGTACGCAGTATTTT
>TRBJ2-2|once|TRBD2|TRBV11-2
CASSVWTSGAANTGELFF
TGTGCCAGCAGCGTTTGGACTAGCGGAGCCGCGAACACCGGGGAGCTGTTTTTT
>TRBJ2-7|-|-|TRBV28
CASREGANEQYF
TGTGCCAGCAGGGAGGGGGCTAACGAGCAGTACTTC
>TRBJ2-3|-|-|TRBV6-1
CASSRMFGTTDTQYF
TGTGCCAGCAGTAGAATGTTCGGGACCACAGATACGCAGTATTTT
>TRBJ2-2|once|-|TRBV7-2
CASSTGTPQVGELFF
TGTGCCAGCAGCACCGGGACACCACAGGTCGGGGAGCTGTTTTTT
>TRBJ1-2|-|TRBD1|TRBV5-1
CASSPQGGNYDYTF
TGCGCCAGCAGCCCGCAGGGGGGAAACTATGACTACACCTTC
>TRBJ2-1|-|-|TRBV7-2
CASSLGVFEQFF
TGTGCCAGCAGCTTAGGAGTTTTTGAGCAGTTCTTC
>TRBJ1-6|many|TRBD1|TRBV30
CAWSPRTGHNSPLHF
TGTGCCTGGAGTCCGAGGACAGGCCATAATTCACCCCTCCACTTT
>TRBJ1-2|-|-|TRBV7-8
CASSLLSGPNYGYTF
TGTGCCAGCAGCCTCCTTTCAGGGCCTAACTATGGCTACACCTTC
>TRBJ2-6|-|-|TRBV5-6
CASSYYTGANVLTF
TGTGCCAGCAGCTATTATACTGGGGCCAACGTCCTGACTTTC
>TRBJ2-7|-|-|TRBV5-4
CASSSGRHLYEQYF
TGTGCCAGCAGCTCGGGTCGTCACCTCTACGAGCAGTACTTC
>TRBJ2-1|once|-|TRBV19
CASSMRGPYNEQFF
TGTGCCAGTAGTATGAGGGGCCCCTACAATGAGCAGTTCTTC
>TRBJ2-3|-|-|TRBV7-8
CASSLVSLASDTQYF
TGTGCCAGCAGCTTAGTGAGTTTAGCATCAGATACGCAGTATTTT